Presented here are 15 T cell receptor beta chains from one specimen sequenced in a study of cytomegalovirus exposure and HLA in healthy donors. It was with 60 Vbeta and 13 Jbeta primers that the PCR ran. Measured with immunoSEQ multiplex PCR; TCRdb has only the in-frame clones, and not every one. The sample has 75,000 to 100,000 clones; 55% to 80% are singletons. The sequenced sample consisted of PBMCs. The source of these receptors is a female donor in good health and CMV-seronegative.

This chain joins TRBV15 and TRBJ2-7, with D uncertain. V was clipped by 0 bases and J by 5 bases, with 8 bases between them. Germline V gene data show CDR1 as LNHNV and CDR2 as YYDKDF (reference sequence). The CDR3 is made up of 13 amino acids. The CDR3 nucleotides read TGTGCCACCAGCAGAGATCTAGGTGACGAGCAGTACTTC. Amino acid sequence: CATSRDLGDEQYF. The whole variable domain, filled in from reference TRBV15 and TRBJ2-7, reads DAMVIQNPRYQVTQFGKPVTLSCSQTLNHNVMYWYQQKSSQAPKLLFHYYDKDFNNEADTPDNFQSRRPNTSFCFLDIRSPGLGDTAMYLCATSRDLGDEQYFGPGTRLTVT.

V gene TRBV7-8 combines with J gene TRBJ2-1; 10 bases align to TRBD2. CDR1 is SGHVS and CDR2 is FQNEAQ in the germline V gene. With V trimmed by 0 bases and J by 7 bases, 15 bases remained unmatched. This CDR3 contains 19 residues. The CDR3, as DNA: TGTGCCAGCAGCTTAGCGGGATCTTGGGGACTAGCGACCTTGAATGAGCAGTTCTTC. Residues: CASSLAGSWGLATLNEQFF.

This clone was counted only a few times. The chain links TRBV5-5 to TRBJ2-3; possibly TRBD1 for D (8 bases). V lost 3 bases to trimming and J lost 6 bases, with 20 bases between them. CDR1 is SGHKS and CDR2 is YYEKEE in the germline V gene (reference sequence). The length of the CDR3 is 16 residues. As DNA, the CDR3 is TGTGCCAGCAGCTACCAGGGGGCGGGAGTGGCGGATACGCAGTATTTT. Encoded protein: CASSYQGAGVADTQYF.

The chain recombines TRBV7-2 with TRBJ1-5; perhaps TRBD1 as D (6 bases). Trimming stripped 4 bases from V and 3 bases from J, with 10 bases between. The V gene's germline CDR1 is SGHTA and CDR2 FQGNSA. The CDR3 runs 14 residues. The CDR3 loop reads CASSSQGYNQPQHF. The DNA of the CDR3 is TGTGCCAGCAGCTCCCAGGGGTACAATCAGCCCCAGCATTTT.

The chain links TRBV15 to TRBJ1-1; 7 positions match TRBD1. The CDR3 is 13 amino acids. V shed 6 bases and J 1 base; nucleotides not matched to a gene: 2. Germline V gene sequence: CDR1 LNHNV, CDR2 YYDKDF (reference sequence). The CDR3 here is CATSGTENTEAFF. The CDR3 DNA sequence: TGTGCCACCAGTGGGACAGAGAACACTGAAGCTTTCTTT.

V usage is TRBV10-3 and J usage is TRBJ1-3; TRBD1 is a possible D gene (5 bases). Between the trimmed V and J ends, which lost 9 bases and 0 bases, there was a span of 9 bases. Germline V gene data show CDR1 as ENHRY and CDR2 as SYGVKD. This CDR3 comprises 13 residues. CDR3 nucleotide sequence: TGTGCCATTTCAGGGAACTCTGGAAACACCATATATTTT. Encoded protein: CAISGNSGNTIYF.

The CDR3 bases are TGCGCCAGCAGCACTACCGCCGGGACTAGGTACGAGACCCAGTACTTC. Its translation: CASSTTAGTRYETQYF. This sequence joins TRBV5-1 and TRBJ2-5, with 8 bases matching TRBD2. From germline, CDR1 is SGHRS and CDR2 YFSETQ. This CDR3 is 16 amino acids long. Germline trimming cut 4 bases from V and 5 bases from J; bases unmatched to any gene: 13.

The chain is built from TRBV9 and TRBJ2-7, with D perhaps matching TRBD1 (5 bases). Germline V gene sequence: CDR1 SGDLS, CDR2 YYNGEE. CDR3 size: 15 residues. V gave up 2 bases and J gave up 0 bases, with 12 bases separating them. CDR3 in amino acids: CASSVGRTSSYEQYF. The DNA of the CDR3 is TGTGCCAGCAGCGTGGGCAGGACAAGCTCCTACGAGCAGTACTTC.

V usage is TRBV5-4 and J usage is TRBJ1-2; 8 bases agree with TRBD1. With 0 bases clipped from V and 3 bases from J, the junction kept 4 bases outside the gene matches. CDR3 length: 15 amino acids. Germline V CDR1 and CDR2: SGHNT, YYREEE (reference sequence). CDR3 residues: CASSLVWGQDYGYTF. The DNA of the CDR3 is TGTGCCAGCAGCTTGGTTTGGGGACAGGACTATGGCTACACCTTC.

V is TRBV9 and J is TRBJ2-7; TRBD2 matches 11 bases. The CDR3 is 16 residues long. Losses at the gene ends were 3 bases for V and 3 bases for J; bases not matched to a gene: 8. Per the germline V gene, CDR1 is SGDLS and CDR2 is YYNGEE. As DNA, the CDR3 is TGTGCCAGCAGCGCGGTAGCGGGAGGGCGGTTCTACGAGCAGTACTTC. Protein product: CASSAVAGGRFYEQYF.

The gene calls are TRBV5-1 and TRBJ2-7, with D maybe TRBD1 (7 bases). The V and J ends lost 4 bases and 2 bases respectively, with 10 bases between them. Per germline, CDR1 SGHRS and CDR2 YFSETQ. This CDR3 comprises 13 residues. CDR3 bases: TGCGCCAGCAGCCGCGGGACAGCCTACGAGCAGTACTTC. Protein: CASSRGTAYEQYF.

The genes are TRBV7-9 and TRBJ1-1; D may be TRBD1 (6 bases). The CDR3 is 15 amino acids. V was pared by 3 bases and J by 4 bases, with 15 bases between. The V gene's germline CDR1 is SEHNR and CDR2 FQNEAQ (reference sequence). The CDR3 here is CASSLGQGLITEAFF. CDR3 coding DNA: TGTGCCAGCAGCTTGGGTCAGGGGTTGATCACTGAAGCTTTCTTT. The full variable domain, its missing parts supplied by reference TRBV7-9 and TRBJ1-1, is DTGVSQNPRHKITKRGQNVTFRCDPISEHNRLYWYRQTLGQGPEFLTYFQNEAQLEKSRLLSDRFSAERPKGSFSTLEIQRTEQGDSAMYLCASSLGQGLITEAFFGQGTRLTVV.

The V call is TRBV5-4, the J call TRBJ2-7; D is uncertain. The germline gives CDR1 SGHNT, CDR2 YYREEE (reference sequence). The CDR3 runs to 13 residues. Trimming pared 4 bases from V and 3 bases from J, leaving 11 bases between. CDR3 residues: CASSPPGNYEQYF. As DNA, the CDR3 is TGTGCCAGCAGCCCACCGGGTAACTACGAGCAGTACTTC.

This clone was seen a single time. The rearrangement links TRBV2 to TRBJ1-5, with 10 bases matching TRBD1. V dropped 8 bases and J dropped 6; count of bases not matched to a gene: 10. Germline V CDR1 and CDR2: SNHLY, FYNNEI. The CDR3 is 15 residues long. CDR3 DNA: TGTGCCAGCGCGGATGGGACAGGGGCTTTTCAGCCCCAGCATTTT. It encodes CASADGTGAFQPQHF.

This clone was seen a few times. The V call is TRBV30, the J call TRBJ2-5, with 7 bases aligning to TRBD1. CDR1 GTSNPN and CDR2 SVGIG come from the germline V gene (reference sequence). Losses at the gene ends were 2 bases for V and 1 base for J; bases not matched to a gene: 22. This CDR3 is 20 amino acids long. The CDR3 loop is CAWSPMTGTAQPHTQETQYF. CDR3 in DNA: TGTGCCTGGAGTCCAATGACAGGGACCGCCCAGCCTCACACCCAAGAGACCCAGTACTTC.